This T cell receptor (beta chain) originates from a study of T cells after yellow fever vaccination. Study findings and constraints: Few clonotypes appeared in both CD4 and CD8 compartments. Abundant clonotypes (contaminants from the bulk population) could be present in FACS-sorted repertoires. After the booster, over 95% of CD4 and more than 85% of CD8 primary-response clones were re-detected.

The CDR3 totals 14 residues. Germline loops: CDR1 SNHLY, CDR2 FYNNEI. V was pared by 5 bases and J by 7 bases, with 4 bases of the junction left unmatched. TCRdb analysed the 5' RACE reads with MiXCR anew, one entry per CDR3 protein. The sample yields 450,000 to 650,000 distinct CDR3 sequences, about a fifth seen once. About this clonotype: Its antigen is unidentified.

This TCR came from a man between 18 and 35 years old who received the YFV17D yellow fever vaccine. Sequences were derived from PBMCs, sampled approximately 20 days after the first yellow fever vaccination. The chain joins TRBV2 to TRBJ2-3; TRBD2 matches at 12 bases. CDR3 bases: TGTGCCAGCAGTTCGACTAGCGGGGGACATACGCAGTATTTT. Protein product: CASSSTSGGHTQYF.